These 10 T cell receptor beta chains came from one sample sequenced in a study of T cell responses to AZD1222 COVID-19 vaccine. The method was immunoSEQ multiplex PCR; TCRdb's version includes in-frame clones alone and lacks a portion of them. The sample yields 84,000 or so clones, 90% seen once. The sample in question was peripheral blood, obtained 28 days after the second AZD1222 dose. The receptors originated from an adult who received the AZD1222 COVID-19 vaccine.

The J gene is TRBJ1-2, the V gene TRBV7-3, with TRBD1 matching over 11 bases. This CDR3 contains 13 residues. J lost 8 bases, V lost 5 bases, and 4 bases had no gene match. Germline CDR1 SGHTA, CDR2 FQGTGA. The CDR3 DNA sequence: TGTGCCAGCAGCCCGGGACAGGGGGAGGGCTACACCTTC. Amino acid sequence: CASSPGQGEGYTF.

The J gene is TRBJ2-5, the V gene TRBV9; no definite D call. Germline CDR1 and CDR2: SGDLS and YYNGEE. V was clipped by 2 bases and J by 1 base, with 0 bases between them. The CDR3 is made up of 11 amino acids. The CDR3 sequence: CASSVQETQYF. The CDR3, as DNA: TGTGCCAGCAGCGTCCAAGAGACCCAGTACTTC. The full variable domain, with the rest looked up from reference TRBV9 and TRBJ2-5, is DSGVTQTPKHLITATGQRVTLRCSPRSGDLSVYWYQQSLDQGLQFLIQYYNGEERAKGNILERFSAQQFPDLHSELNLSSLELGDSALYFCASSVQETQYFGPGTRLLVL.

The genes are TRBV7-8 and TRBJ2-7, with TRBD1 matching 7 bases. The CDR3 totals 15 residues. V lost 5 bases to trimming and J lost 5 bases; unmatched junction nucleotides: 12. Germline assignment: CDR1 SGHVS and CDR2 FQNEAQ. The CDR3 reads CASSPQTGRKDEQYF. The CDR3 nucleotides read TGTGCCAGCAGCCCACAGACAGGGAGAAAGGACGAGCAGTACTTC.

This rearrangement joins TRBV27 to TRBJ1-2; 8 bases agree with TRBD1. The CDR3 is made up of 17 amino acids. V shed 6 bases, J shed 1 base, and the junction held 13 bases outside the gene matches. Per germline, CDR1 MNHEY and CDR2 SMNVEV (reference sequence). The CDR3 sequence is CASRRTGLFPDNYGYTF. CDR3 in DNA: TGTGCCAGCAGGAGGACAGGGTTGTTCCCCGATAACTATGGCTACACCTTC.

The CDR3 DNA reads TGTGCCAGCAGCCGACAGGGAGATATCGGGGAGCTGTTTTTT. Translated, it gives CASSRQGDIGELFF. The chain couples TRBV5-4 to TRBJ2-2, with TRBD1 identical over 7 bases. J lost 7 bases, V lost 4 bases, and 7 bases had no gene match. Germline CDR1 is SGHNT and CDR2 is YYREEE (reference sequence). The CDR3 extends over 14 amino acids.

This clone has a handful of counts. The V gene is TRBV7-9, the J gene TRBJ1-2; 7 bases are shared with TRBD1. Germline V CDR1 and CDR2: SEHNR, FQNEAQ (reference sequence). The CDR3 extends over 13 amino acids. Trimming cost V 5 bases and J 4 bases; bases outside gene matches: 4. The CDR3 is CASSQGVSYGYTF. The CDR3 nucleotides are TGTGCCAGCAGCCAGGGGGTGTCCTATGGCTACACCTTC.

The chain couples TRBV12-3 or TRBV12-4 to TRBJ2-7, with D perhaps being TRBD1 or TRBD2 (5 bases each). The CDR3 is made up of 13 amino acids. The V end lost 10 bases, the J end lost 5 bases, and 18 bases lay between the germline ends. The CDR3 region is CATSRDRKHEQYF. CDR3 in DNA: TGTGCCACCAGCCGGGACCGCAAGCACGAGCAGTACTTC.

As regards this clone: Other nucleotide sequences from this sample produce the same CDR3. This chain's CDR3 is CASSPRGNTIYF. CDR3 sequence (DNA): TGTGCCAGCAGCCCGCGGGGAAACACCATATATTTT. V and J are TRBV9 and TRBJ1-3; D is unresolved. Deletions cut 4 bases from V and 4 bases from J, with 6 bases between. Germline values: CDR1 SGDLS, CDR2 YYNGEE. The CDR3 contains 12 residues.

This chain connects TRBV6-6 to TRBJ2-7; 8 bases align to TRBD1. The germline V gene has CDR1 MNHNY and CDR2 SVGAGI (reference sequence). CDR3 size: 15 residues. V shed 6 bases, J shed 2 bases, and the junction held 9 bases outside the gene matches. CDR3 region: CASSQDRGHPYEQYF. The CDR3 DNA reads TGTGCCAGCAGCCAAGACAGGGGCCATCCCTACGAGCAGTACTTC.

The V and J genes are TRBV7-7 and TRBJ2-3; possibly TRBD1 for D (6 bases). Trimming shortened V by 5 bases and J by 0 bases, and 15 bases separated the two germline ends. The CDR3 has 16 residues. The V gene's germline CDR1 is SSHAT and CDR2 FNYEAQ (reference sequence). CDR3 loop: CASSPFRTASTDTQYF. CDR3 bases: TGTGCCAGCAGCCCCTTTAGGACAGCTAGCACAGATACGCAGTATTTT.